A selection of T cell receptor beta chains follows, all from one sample in a study of cytomegalovirus exposure and HLA in healthy donors. Repertoires were generated with immunoSEQ multiplex PCR, while TCRdb's copy carries only in-frame clones and drops some. Of about 200,000 clones listed, roughly 81% are singletons. The sample was PBMCs. Every receptor here comes from a woman in her 30s in good health and CMV-seronegative. Each CDR3 is given with its conserved first and last residue. The order of the fields is clone size, V gene, D gene, J gene, CDR3 DNA, CDR3 protein. D genes are given only for firm matches. Clone size, where shown, is once, few, many, or a class for clones that have expanded.

.	TRBV30	TRBD2	TRBJ2-7	TGTGCCTGGAGTGTAGTCACTAGCGGGAGCGAGCAGTACTTC	CAWSVVTSGSEQYF
.	TRBV11-2	.	TRBJ2-7	TGTGCCAGCAGCCTGGGGGGTCTCTACGAGCAGTACTTC	CASSLGGLYEQYF
.	TRBV7-2	TRBD2	TRBJ2-5	TGTGCCAGCAGCTCGTCGGCGGGAGTGGAGACCCAGTACTTC	CASSSSAGVETQYF
.	TRBV28	TRBD1	TRBJ2-7	TGTGCCAGCACTGCAGGGGGCACGTACGAGCAGTACTTC	CASTAGGTYEQYF
once	TRBV27	.	TRBJ2-3	TGTGCCAGCAGTACGGGGGTGGGTAGCACAGATACGCAGTATTTT	CASSTGVGSTDTQYF
once	TRBV29-1	TRBD1	TRBJ1-1	TGCAGCGTTGTAAAGGGGGCGCGGACTGAAGCTTTCTTT	CSVVKGARTEAFF
.	TRBV19	.	TRBJ2-5	TGTGCCAGTAGTATACGAGGAGGGCAAGAGACCCAGTACTTC	CASSIRGGQETQYF
.	TRBV6-1	.	TRBJ2-7	TGTGCCAGCCTCGCACCGGACACCCTCGAGCAGTACTTC	CASLAPDTLEQYF
.	TRBV6-1	.	TRBJ1-1	TGTGCCAGCACTAAGGAGAGGTACACTGAAGCTTTCTTT	CASTKERYTEAFF
.	TRBV28	.	TRBJ1-5	TGTGCCAGCAGTTTATTTAACCAGAATCAGCCCCAGCATTTT	CASSLFNQNQPQHF
once	TRBV7-6	.	TRBJ2-5	TGTGCCAGCAGCCGCGGAGACCCGACCCAGTACTTC	CASSRGDPTQYF
.	TRBV10-2	TRBD1	TRBJ1-3	TGCGCCAGCAGAATTAATTTGGGACAGGGGAGCTCTGGAAACACCATATATTTT	CASRINLGQGSSGNTIYF
.	TRBV5-4	.	TRBJ2-7	TGTGCCAGCAGCTTGGAAAACGGGATAAGCGAGCAGTACTTC	CASSLENGISEQYF
few	TRBV4-1	TRBD1	TRBJ2-7	TGCGCCAGCAGCCAGAACCCGTTGACAGGGGGCTACGAGCAGTACTTC	CASSQNPLTGGYEQYF
.	TRBV7-9	.	TRBJ1-1	TGTGCCAGCAGCTTACCGAGCACTGAAGCTTTCTTT	CASSLPSTEAFF
.	TRBV13	TRBD1	TRBJ2-7	TGTGCCAGCAGCCCCGGACAGGGCCTGGGGCAGTACTTC	CASSPGQGLGQYF
few	TRBV4-1	.	TRBJ2-5	TGCGCCAGCAGCCAGCAGGGGATTAAAGAGACCCAGTACTTC	CASSQQGIKETQYF
.	TRBV13	.	TRBJ2-6	TGTGCCAGCAACAAGAACGGTAGAGGAGCGACCTCCGGGGCCAACGTCCTGACTTTC	CASNKNGRGATSGANVLTF
.	TRBV6-5	TRBD2	TRBJ2-1	TGTGCCAGCAGCCAGACTAGCGGGGGTTACAATGAGCAGTTCTTC	CASSQTSGGYNEQFF
.	TRBV6-5	.	TRBJ2-7	TGTGCCAGCAGTTCGGTTAGCGGAAACTACGAGCAGTACTTC	CASSSVSGNYEQYF
many	TRBV4-2	.	TRBJ2-3	TGTGCCAGCAGCCAAGCGGGAGATACGCAGTATTTT	CASSQAGDTQYF
few	TRBV2	.	TRBJ2-3	TGTGCCAGCGGGGCTTACACAGATACGCAGTATTTT	CASGAYTDTQYF
.	TRBV2	.	TRBJ2-7	TGTGCCAGCAGTGGCGAGGGCCGTACCCTCTACGAGCAGTACTTC	CASSGEGRTLYEQYF